The clone carrying this T cell receptor beta chain is categorized as medium-sized (0.01 to 0.1%). Amplification of ligated cDNA took four PCR rounds with SP2 and nested alpha and beta constant primers. MiXCR was run by TCRdb on the 5' RACE reads, yielding one entry per CDR3 protein. The data hold approximately 30,000 distinct CDR3 sequences, with approximately 15% observed a single time. The sample originates from a study of naive and memory T cell subsets. TCR cDNA received a 3' ligated oligonucleotide that carried a UMI. This TCR was sampled from a female donor in good health.

The CDR3 loop reads CASSQVQVLAGGRNNEQFF. The CDR3 DNA reads as TGTGCCAGCAGCCAGGTCCAGGTCCTAGCGGGGGGTCGAAACAATGAGCAGTTCTTC. The chain joins TRBV7-3 to TRBJ2-1, with 11 nucleotides matching TRBD2. Germline V gene lookup returns CDR1 SGHTA and CDR2 FQGTGA. The CDR3 covers 19 residues. V shed 5 bases and J 5 bases; nucleotides not matched to a gene: 17.